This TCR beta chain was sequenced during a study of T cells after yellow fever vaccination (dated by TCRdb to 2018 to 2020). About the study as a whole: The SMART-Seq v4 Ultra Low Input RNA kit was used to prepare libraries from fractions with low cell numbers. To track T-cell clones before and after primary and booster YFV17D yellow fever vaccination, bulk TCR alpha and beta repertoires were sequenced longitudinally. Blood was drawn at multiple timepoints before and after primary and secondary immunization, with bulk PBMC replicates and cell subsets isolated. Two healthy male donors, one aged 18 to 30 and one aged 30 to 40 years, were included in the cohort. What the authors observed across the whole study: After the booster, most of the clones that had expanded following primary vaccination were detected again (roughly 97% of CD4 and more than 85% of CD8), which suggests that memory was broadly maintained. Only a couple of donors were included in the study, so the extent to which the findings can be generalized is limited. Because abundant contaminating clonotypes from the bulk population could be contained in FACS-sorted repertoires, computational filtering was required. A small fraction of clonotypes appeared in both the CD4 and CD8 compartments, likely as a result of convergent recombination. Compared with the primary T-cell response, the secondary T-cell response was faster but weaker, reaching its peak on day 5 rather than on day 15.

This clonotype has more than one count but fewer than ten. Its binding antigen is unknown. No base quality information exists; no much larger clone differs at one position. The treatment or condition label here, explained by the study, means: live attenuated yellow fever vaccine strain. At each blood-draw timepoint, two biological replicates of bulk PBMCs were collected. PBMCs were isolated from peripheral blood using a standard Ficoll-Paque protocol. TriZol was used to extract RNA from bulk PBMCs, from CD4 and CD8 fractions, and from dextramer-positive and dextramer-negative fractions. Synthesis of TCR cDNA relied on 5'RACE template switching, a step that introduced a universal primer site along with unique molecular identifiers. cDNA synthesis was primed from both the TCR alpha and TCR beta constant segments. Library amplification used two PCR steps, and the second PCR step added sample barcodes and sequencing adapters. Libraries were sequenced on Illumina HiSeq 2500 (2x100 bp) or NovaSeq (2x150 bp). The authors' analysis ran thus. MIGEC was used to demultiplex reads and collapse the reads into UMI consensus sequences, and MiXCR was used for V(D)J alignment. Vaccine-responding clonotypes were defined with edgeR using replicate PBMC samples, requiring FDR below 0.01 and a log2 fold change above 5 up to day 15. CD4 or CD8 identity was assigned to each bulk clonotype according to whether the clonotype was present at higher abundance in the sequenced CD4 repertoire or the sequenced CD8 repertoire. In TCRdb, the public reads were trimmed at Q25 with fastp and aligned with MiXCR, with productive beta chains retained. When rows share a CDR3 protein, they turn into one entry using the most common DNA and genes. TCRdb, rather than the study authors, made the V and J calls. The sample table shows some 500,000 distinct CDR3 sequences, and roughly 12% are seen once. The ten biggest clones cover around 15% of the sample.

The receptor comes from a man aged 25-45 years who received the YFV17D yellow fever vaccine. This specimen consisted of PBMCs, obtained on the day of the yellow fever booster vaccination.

The DNA sequence is TGTGCCAGCGGGTGGCAGAAGTACGATTGGAACCGTGGGCAGTACTTC. Protein translation: CASGWQKYDWNRGQYF. The receptor chain draws on TRBV5-4 and TRBJ2-7; the D gene cannot be resolved reliably. The cysteine opens and the phenylalanine closes a CDR3 of 16 amino acids. CDR3 DNA is the only sequence kept; it has 48 bases, read in frame from the first base. CDR1 and CDR2 are drawn from the germline V gene (reference sequence): SGHNT, YYREEE. V loses 7 bases of germline sequence and J loses 9 bases, and the interval between the two ends is 29 bases.